The 8 T cell receptor beta chains given below trace back to one sample, sequenced in a study of OX40 agonist ivuxolimab in advanced cancers. The assay was immunoSEQ multiplex PCR, and TCRdb's table has in-frame clones only and misses some. The sample holds almost 85,000 clones, approximately 86% seen once. This sample comprised CD4+ or CD8+ T cells sorted from blood, obtained in a trial of the OX40 agonist ivuxolimab. Receptor source: an adult with an advanced solid tumor such as melanoma, head and neck, liver or kidney cancer.

The chain links TRBV30 to TRBJ2-3; 14 positions agree with TRBD2. Unmatched junction bases numbered 4, after V lost 5 bases and J lost 6 bases. There are 14 residues in the CDR3. Germline values: CDR1 GTSNPN, CDR2 SVGIG (reference sequence). CDR3 DNA: TGTGCCTGGGGACTAGCGGGAGGTAGTGATACGCAGTATTTT. Translating gives CAWGLAGGSDTQYF. The whole variable domain, filled in from reference TRBV30 and TRBJ2-3, reads SQTIHQWPATLVQPVGSPLSLECTVEGTSNPNLYWYRQAAGRGLQLLFYSVGIGQISSEVPQNLSASRPQDRQFILSSKKLLLSDSGFYLCAWGLAGGSDTQYFGPGTRLTVL.

The chain combines TRBV18 with TRBJ1-3, with D possibly matching TRBD1 (5 bases). Germline-derived CDR1 and CDR2 are KGHSH and LQKENI. The CDR3 loop spans 15 amino acids. Trimming pared 2 bases from V and 0 bases from J, leaving 8 bases between. This CDR3 reads CASSPTQASGNTIYF. The CDR3 DNA follows: TGTGCCAGCTCACCAACACAGGCCTCTGGAAACACCATATATTTT. The full variable domain, its missing parts supplied by reference TRBV18 and TRBJ1-3, is NAGVMQNPRHLVRRRGQEARLRCSPMKGHSHVYWYRQLPEEGLKFMVYLQKENIIDESGMPKERFSAEFPKEGPSILRIQQVVRGDSAAYFCASSPTQASGNTIYFGEGSWLTVV.

This chain connects TRBV19 to TRBJ1-5; D unclear. V dropped 11 bases and J dropped 1 base, with 12 bases sitting between them. This CDR3 is 13 amino acids long. Germline assignment: CDR1 LNHDA and CDR2 SQIVND (reference sequence). The CDR3 sequence is CAGGGSSNQPQHF. The CDR3 DNA sequence: TGTGCCGGCGGAGGGTCCAGCAATCAGCCCCAGCATTTT.

The V gene is TRBV2, the J gene TRBJ2-7, with 10 positions matching TRBD1. V lost 7 bases, J lost 7 bases, and 10 bases stayed unmatched. Germline V lookup: CDR1 SNHLY, CDR2 FYNNEI. This CDR3 has 14 residues. The CDR3 bases are TGTGCCAGCAATCGACAGGGGGCAAGAAGTGAGCAGTACTTC. This encodes CASNRQGARSEQYF.

This sequence joins TRBV19 and TRBJ1-5; 7 nucleotides line up with TRBD1. V was clipped by 7 bases and J by 3 bases; unmatched bases: 12. Germline V lookup: CDR1 LNHDA, CDR2 SQIVND (reference sequence). This CDR3 spans 16 amino acids. The CDR3 DNA is TGTGCCAGTACCCCAATCGGCAGGGGGGTCAATCAGCCCCAGCATTTT. Protein: CASTPIGRGVNQPQHF.

This clone was recorded only once. The gene calls are TRBV7-2 and TRBJ1-3, with D maybe TRBD1 (6 bases). From germline, CDR1 is SGHTA and CDR2 FQGNSA. Trimming removed 5 bases from V and 0 bases from J, with 14 bases in between. This CDR3 comprises 16 residues. The CDR3 DNA reads as TGTGCCAGCAGCCCTACTCGGGGGCGCTCTGGAAACACCATATATTTT. Translating it yields CASSPTRGRSGNTIYF.

This chain links TRBV19 with TRBJ1-2, with D perhaps matching TRBD1 (6 bases). This CDR3 is built from 14 residues. V was clipped by 0 bases and J by 8 bases, with 13 bases between them. Germline values: CDR1 LNHDA, CDR2 SQIVND (reference sequence). The CDR3 DNA follows: TGTGCCAGTAGTATAGATGGACAGCTTCGGGGCTACACCTTC. Its translation: CASSIDGQLRGYTF.

The V gene is TRBV18, the J gene TRBJ1-2; D gene uncertain. The germline V gene has CDR1 KGHSH and CDR2 LQKENI. The CDR3 runs to 12 residues. V lost 3 bases, J lost 5 bases, and 7 bases lay in between. The CDR3 protein is CASSPQTYGYTF. The CDR3 DNA sequence: TGTGCCAGCTCACCCCAGACGTATGGCTACACCTTC.